Listed below are T cell receptor beta chains from one sample, sequenced in a study of T cells in Graves' hyperthyroidism and ophthalmopathy. TCRdb passed the multiplex PCR reads through MiXCR, listing each CDR3 protein once. The sample yields roughly 300,000 distinct CDR3 sequences, about 25% seen once. Sequencing was carried out using blood. Source of these receptors: a man aged 40-55 years with Graves' hyperthyroidism that later progressed to Graves' ophthalmopathy. The CDR3 runs from the conserved cysteine through the conserved F or W. The D gene is left open where the match is weak. Size values are once, few and many counts, or a class for expanded clones, and some rows have none.

TRBV11-1,16,many,TRBJ2-7,TRBD2,TGTGCCAGCAGCCCACCCCGCCGGGAGGCCTCCTACGAGCAGTACTTC,CASSPPRREASYEQYF
TRBV27,16,NA,TRBJ2-7,TRBD2,TGTGCCAGCAGTTTTAGACCCGGGACTCCGGGAGGGGAGCAGTACTTC,CASSFRPGTPGGEQYF
TRBV10-3,15,many,TRBJ2-5,NA,TGTGCCATCAGTGAGTCTAACAGTCCGCAAGAGACCCAGTACTTC,CAISESNSPQETQYF
TRBV12-3/TRBV12-4,16,many,TRBJ2-5,TRBD2,TGTGCCAGCAGGGTTGGGACTAGCGGGAGAGGAGAGACCCAGTACTTC,CASRVGTSGRGETQYF
TRBV5-1,12,many,TRBJ2-7,TRBD1,TGCGCCAGCAGCTGGGACAGGGGCGAGCAGTACTTC,CASSWDRGEQYF
TRBV5-1,14,many,TRBJ2-5,NA,TGCGCCAGCAGCCCGACTAGGGCCGAAGAGACCCAGTACTTC,CASSPTRAEETQYF
TRBV27,15,many,TRBJ1-5,NA,TGTGCCAGCAGTTTATTTGGTCAGTTCGGTCAGCCCCAGCATTTT,CASSLFGQFGQPQHF
TRBV12-5,10,NA,TRBJ1-2,NA,TGTGCTAGTGGCCTTACCGGCTACACCTTC,CASGLTGYTF
TRBV14,14,many,TRBJ2-7,NA,TGTGCCAGCAGCCAAGGTGGCCAAAGGTACGAGCAGTACTTC,CASSQGGQRYEQYF
TRBV7-3,13,many,TRBJ1-1,TRBD1,TGTGCCAGCAGCCACGGGACAGACACTGAAGCTTTCTTT,CASSHGTDTEAFF
TRBV20-1,12,once,TRBJ1-2,NA,TGCAGTGCTAGAGATCCCAGAGATGGCTACACCTTC,CSARDPRDGYTF
TRBV10-3,16,many,TRBJ2-2,NA,TGTGCCATCAGTGCAACCGGGACTCTGAACGCCGGGGAGCTGTTTTTT,CAISATGTLNAGELFF
TRBV7-2,14,many,TRBJ2-2,NA,TGTGCCAGCAGCCCGACAGCGAACACCGGGGAGCTGTTTTTT,CASSPTANTGELFF
TRBV12-3/TRBV12-4,13,NA,TRBJ1-5,NA,TGTGCCAGCAGGGACTCAGGGTACGAGCCCCAGCATTTT,CASRDSGYEPQHF
TRBV6-1,13,many,TRBJ1-5,NA,TGTGCCAGCAGACCTGACAGCTATCAGCCCCAGCATTTT,CASRPDSYQPQHF
TRBV11-2,13,many,TRBJ2-7,NA,TGTGCCAGCACGAGCCCCGGGGTGTACGAGCAGTACTTC,CASTSPGVYEQYF
TRBV3-1,15,NA,TRBJ2-5,NA,TGTGCCAGCAGCCAAGGGAACCAATTCTCAGAGACCCAGTACTTC,CASSQGNQFSETQYF
TRBV12-3/TRBV12-4,14,many,TRBJ2-7,TRBD1,TGTGCCAGCAGTGGGGGACAGATCACCTACGAGCAGTACTTC,CASSGGQITYEQYF
TRBV2,15,many,TRBJ1-1,NA,TGTGCCAGCAGTGAAGCTGCAGGGCGGTCCACTGAAGCTTTCTTT,CASSEAAGRSTEAFF
TRBV29-1,16,many,TRBJ2-7,TRBD2,TGCAGCGTTTCGCTAGCGGGAGGGAGGAGCTCCTACGAGCAGTACTTC,CSVSLAGGRSSYEQYF
TRBV9,14,many,TRBJ1-2,NA,TGTGCCAGCAACCAACAACCGGGGACCCATGGCTACACCTTC,CASNQQPGTHGYTF
TRBV6-5,15,many,TRBJ2-7,NA,TGTGCCAGCAGTTACTTTGGAGCGGAGGCCTACGAGCAGTACTTC,CASSYFGAEAYEQYF
TRBV5-4,12,NA,TRBJ2-5,NA,TGTGCCAGCACCCTAGACGGAGAGACCCAGTACTTC,CASTLDGETQYF
TRBV7-9,13,many,TRBJ1-1,NA,TGTGCCAGCAGCTTAGGGTCCGGGGCAGAAGCTTTCTTT,CASSLGSGAEAFF
TRBV2,15,many,TRBJ1-6,TRBD1,TGTGCCAGCAGTGATGGACAGGGACGCTCCTCACCCCTCCACTTT,CASSDGQGRSSPLHF
TRBV9,16,many,TRBJ2-7,TRBD2,TGTGCCAGCAGCCCCGAAGGGGCTAGCGGGAGTTACGAGCAGTACTTC,CASSPEGASGSYEQYF
TRBV6-2/TRBV6-3,16,NA,TRBJ1-5,NA,TGTGCCAGCAGTTACCCGGCCAGGGGAGGTAATCAGCCCCAGCATTTT,CASSYPARGGNQPQHF
TRBV7-9,14,many,TRBJ1-5,NA,TGTGCCAGCAGCTCCGACCGCTCCCATCAGCCCCAGCATTTT,CASSSDRSHQPQHF
TRBV5-1,17,many,TRBJ2-5,TRBD2,TGCGCCAGCCGGGGGGGATATCGGGACTCGGCTGGAGAGACCCAGTACTTC,CASRGGYRDSAGETQYF
TRBV20-1,16,many,TRBJ1-1,TRBD1,TGCAGTGCACCGGCTGGTGGACAGGGGCGAAACACTGAAGCTTTCTTT,CSAPAGGQGRNTEAFF
TRBV6-2/TRBV6-3,14,many,TRBJ2-5,NA,TGTGCCAGCAGTTACCCGGACAGTCAAGAGACCCAGTACTTC,CASSYPDSQETQYF
TRBV24-1,15,NA,TRBJ1-5,NA,TGTGCCACCAGTGATCGGGGGCGCTTTGACCAGCCCCAGCATTTT,CATSDRGRFDQPQHF
TRBV28,15,many,TRBJ2-7,NA,TGTGCCAGCAGGTGGTTGAGGTCACCTAGCTACGAGCAGTACTTC,CASRWLRSPSYEQYF
TRBV9,16,many,TRBJ2-7,TRBD2,TGTGCCAGCAGCACCTCAACTAGCGGGAGTCTTTACGAGCAGTACTTC,CASSTSTSGSLYEQYF
TRBV20-1,16,NA,TRBJ2-5,TRBD2,TGCAGTGCTAGCTTCGGGACTAGAGGCCCAACAGAGACCCAGTACTTC,CSASFGTRGPTETQYF
TRBV7-3,15,many,TRBJ1-1,NA,TGTGCCAGCAGCTTAAAAGGGGTCGGGAACACTGAAGCTTTCTTT,CASSLKGVGNTEAFF
TRBV5-1,16,many,TRBJ2-2,TRBD2,TGCGCCAGCAGCGGCGAGGAGGGACTACCCACCGGGGAGCTGTTTTTT,CASSGEEGLPTGELFF
TRBV6-1,14,NA,TRBJ2-5,NA,TGTGCCAGCAGCCGTGGGGCAGGGTTCGAGACCCAGTACTTC,CASSRGAGFETQYF
TRBV10-3,13,many,TRBJ2-5,NA,TGTGCCATCAGTGCTGGGGTTCAAGAGACCCAGTACTTC,CAISAGVQETQYF
TRBV27,13,NA,TRBJ2-1,NA,TGTGCCAGCAGTTTATGGGGTATGAATGAGCAGTTCTTC,CASSLWGMNEQFF
TRBV7-3,13,many,TRBJ2-2,NA,TGTGCCAGCAGCTTAAGTCACACCGGGGAGCTGTTTTTT,CASSLSHTGELFF
TRBV20-1,15,many,TRBJ2-7,TRBD2,TGCAGTGCCCAAGAAACGACTAGCGGGAGTTACGAGCAGTACTTC,CSAQETTSGSYEQYF
TRBV2,13,many,TRBJ1-5,NA,TGTGCCAGCAGTTCCGGAACATTGGGGACCGGGCATTTT,CASSSGTLGTGHF
TRBV7-9,14,many,TRBJ1-2,NA,TGTGCCAGCAGCTTACGGGAAGCTAACTATGGCTACACCTTC,CASSLREANYGYTF
TRBV6-2/TRBV6-3,15,NA,TRBJ2-1,TRBD2,TGTGCCAGCAGTCCCCATGCGGGAGGGGGCAATGAGCAGTTCTTC,CASSPHAGGGNEQFF
TRBV11-1,17,NA,TRBJ1-5,NA,TGTGCCAGCAGCTCGGTAGGGGTAAAGGGGAACAATCAGCCCCAGCATTTT,CASSSVGVKGNNQPQHF
TRBV3-1,13,NA,TRBJ2-1,NA,TGTGCCAGCAGCCAGTGGGAAGGTAATGAGCAGTTCTTC,CASSQWEGNEQFF
TRBV9,14,NA,TRBJ2-5,NA,TGTGCCAGCAGCGTAGTCTCCAGGCAGGGGACCCAGTACTTC,CASSVVSRQGTQYF
TRBV20-1,19,few,TRBJ2-5,NA,TGCAGTGCTAGAGTCCCCCTCCGTAAGCGGGTATCCTCCGGGGAGACCCAGTACTTC,CSARVPLRKRVSSGETQYF
TRBV11-2,16,many,TRBJ1-3,NA,TGTGCCAGCAGCTTTGGGGGGCGCCTACCTGGAAACACCATATATTTT,CASSFGGRLPGNTIYF
TRBV20-1,15,many,TRBJ1-5,NA,TGCAGTGCTAGGAGAGGGACAAGAACCAATCAGCCCCAGCATTTT,CSARRGTRTNQPQHF
TRBV6-1,16,many,TRBJ1-5,NA,TGTGCCAGCAGTGAAGTCGGGCGGGGAGATGACCAGCCCCAGCATTTT,CASSEVGRGDDQPQHF
TRBV2,13,many,TRBJ2-2,NA,TGTGCCAGCAGGCCCGAAGTCACCGGGGAGCTGTTTTTT,CASRPEVTGELFF